This note documents a single T cell receptor (beta chain) sequence. The data were obtained in a study of response to subunit inactivated influenza vaccine. MiXCR was run by TCRdb on the RT-PCR reads, yielding one entry per CDR3 protein. The table lists fewer than 700,000 distinct CDR3 sequences, under 15% of them singletons. This sequence originates from a man aged 45 to 65 who received an inactivated influenza vaccine. The sequenced sample was PBMCs from blood, obtained roughly 48 days after vaccination.

The CDR3 sequence: CASSVEPRGPYEQYF. CDR3 sequence (DNA): TGTGCCAGCAGCGTAGAGCCGCGGGGGCCCTACGAGCAGTACTTC. The chain uses TRBV9 and TRBJ2-7; the D gene is possibly TRBD2 (7 bases). This CDR3 contains 15 residues. Germline V gene sequence: CDR1 SGDLS, CDR2 YYNGEE. The ends were cut back, 0 bases at V and 2 bases at J, with 12 bases in the middle.